These T cell receptor beta chains were read from a single sample in a study of PD-L1 blockade in urothelial cancer. The repertoire was sequenced with immunoSEQ multiplex PCR; TCRdb's copy has only in-frame clones and lacks some. The sample includes around 86,000 clones, around four fifths seen only once; the top ten take approximately 7.1%. The specimen comprised PBMCs, sampled around atezolizumab (anti-PD-L1) treatment. The receptor set was obtained from a man aged 40-49 years with urothelial cancer. CDR3s include the opening cysteine and the closing phenylalanine or tryptophan. The D gene is left open where the match is weak. The size entry is marked missing in some rows and otherwise reads once, few, many or a size class.

cdr3_aa: CASSTRTGGTNDEQFF
cdr3_nt: TGTGCCAGCAGCACCCGGACAGGGGGAACGAATGATGAGCAGTTCTTC
d_call: TRBD1
j_call: TRBJ2-1
clone_size: NA
v_call: TRBV28

cdr3_aa: CASSYSPTDTQYF
cdr3_nt: TGCGCCAGCAGCTACTCTCCCACAGATACGCAGTATTTT
d_call: NA
j_call: TRBJ2-3
clone_size: NA
v_call: TRBV5-1

cdr3_aa: CASSATGGADTQYF
cdr3_nt: TGTGCCAGCAGTGCGACAGGGGGGGCAGATACGCAGTATTTT
d_call: TRBD1
j_call: TRBJ2-3
clone_size: NA
v_call: TRBV6-1

cdr3_aa: CASISAGDGYTF
cdr3_nt: TGTGCCAGCATCTCCGCGGGGGATGGCTACACCTTC
d_call: NA
j_call: TRBJ1-2
clone_size: NA
v_call: TRBV2

cdr3_aa: CASSLAGRAYGYTF
cdr3_nt: TGTGCCAGCAGCCTTGCCGGGAGGGCGTATGGCTACACCTTC
d_call: NA
j_call: TRBJ1-2
clone_size: NA
v_call: TRBV5-4

cdr3_aa: CASSREGSSYNEQFF
cdr3_nt: TGTGCCAGCAGCCGGGAGGGTAGCTCCTACAATGAGCAGTTCTTC
d_call: TRBD2
j_call: TRBJ2-1
clone_size: once
v_call: TRBV27

cdr3_aa: CASSLGSGSNEQFF
cdr3_nt: TGTGCCAGCAGCTTGGGTAGTGGGAGCAATGAGCAGTTCTTC
d_call: NA
j_call: TRBJ2-1
clone_size: NA
v_call: TRBV5-6

cdr3_aa: CSTGAGERSGYTF
cdr3_nt: TGCAGCACTGGGGCAGGGGAGCGAAGTGGCTACACCTTC
d_call: NA
j_call: TRBJ1-2
clone_size: NA
v_call: TRBV29-1

cdr3_aa: CASSLEGGRSDNEQFF
cdr3_nt: TGTGCCAGCAGCTTAGAAGGCGGGAGGAGTGATAATGAGCAGTTCTTC
d_call: TRBD2
j_call: TRBJ2-1
clone_size: NA
v_call: TRBV7-8

cdr3_aa: CASGSPRMGSQPQHF
cdr3_nt: TGTGCTAGTGGTTCCCCCCGTATGGGGAGCCAGCCCCAGCATTTT
d_call: NA
j_call: TRBJ1-5
clone_size: NA
v_call: TRBV12-5

cdr3_aa: CASSSEQGGEQYF
cdr3_nt: TGTGCCAGCAGCTCAGAACAGGGGGGCGAGCAGTACTTC
d_call: TRBD1
j_call: TRBJ2-7
clone_size: NA
v_call: TRBV7-3

cdr3_aa: CASSLESRAGGAKTQYF
cdr3_nt: TGCGCCAGCAGCTTGGAAAGCCGGGCAGGGGGCGCGAAGACCCAGTACTTC
d_call: TRBD1
j_call: TRBJ2-5
clone_size: NA
v_call: TRBV5-1

cdr3_aa: CASSIIAGNNEQFF
cdr3_nt: TGTGCCAGTAGTATTATAGCGGGAAACAATGAGCAGTTCTTC
d_call: TRBD2
j_call: TRBJ2-1
clone_size: NA
v_call: TRBV19

cdr3_aa: CASSQVTSGRSKGQFF
cdr3_nt: TGCGCCAGCAGCCAAGTGACGAGCGGGAGGTCAAAAGGGCAGTTCTTC
d_call: TRBD2
j_call: TRBJ2-1
clone_size: NA
v_call: TRBV4-1

cdr3_aa: CASSLVAGGRNEQFF
cdr3_nt: TGTGCCAGCAGCTTAGTTGCGGGAGGACGCAATGAGCAGTTCTTC
d_call: TRBD2
j_call: TRBJ2-1
clone_size: once
v_call: TRBV7-9

cdr3_aa: CASSRPGGNYGYTF
cdr3_nt: TGTGCCAGTAGTAGGCCCGGGGGGAACTATGGCTACACCTTC
d_call: NA
j_call: TRBJ1-2
clone_size: NA
v_call: TRBV19

cdr3_aa: CASSRTTTTGELFF
cdr3_nt: TGTGCTAGCAGCCGGACTACGACCACCGGGGAGCTGTTTTTT
d_call: NA
j_call: TRBJ2-2
clone_size: NA
v_call: TRBV7-7

cdr3_aa: CATSRDSNTGELFF
cdr3_nt: TGTGCCACCAGCCGAGACAGTAACACCGGGGAGCTGTTTTTT
d_call: NA
j_call: TRBJ2-2
clone_size: NA
v_call: TRBV15

cdr3_aa: CASSVAGRAIDTQYF
cdr3_nt: TGTGCCAGCAGCGTAGCGGGGAGGGCCATAGATACGCAGTATTTT
d_call: TRBD2
j_call: TRBJ2-3
clone_size: NA
v_call: TRBV9

cdr3_aa: CASSLAGGANVLTF
cdr3_nt: TGTGCCAGCAGCTTGGCGGGTGGGGCCAACGTCCTGACTTTC
d_call: NA
j_call: TRBJ2-6
clone_size: NA
v_call: TRBV7-2